This T cell receptor (beta chain) emerged from a study of T cell repertoires in cytomegalovirus infection. CDR3 length: 16 amino acids. Trimming took off 7 bases at V and 1 base at J, with 14 bases between the two ends. This clonotype was recorded many times. What it binds is unknown. TCRdb called the reads again in MiXCR, with one record for every CDR3 protein. The profile shows 360,000 or so distinct CDR3 sequences, about 35% of them singletons. This sample comprised cultured PBMCs, obtained from culture after CMV antigen stimulation. The clonotype comes from a human donor in good health (CMV status not recorded). Some clones in this sample may be carry-over from other donors' samples. The chain joins TRBV12-3 or TRBV12-4 to TRBJ2-6; D uncertain. The CDR3 DNA follows: TGTGCCAGCATCTTAGGGCGAGCTTCTGGGGCCAACGTCCTGACTTTC. Translating gives CASILGRASGANVLTF.